This T cell receptor (beta chain) was retrieved from a study of blood T cell repertoires in COVID-19. Whole-study context: Material from acute and convalescent COVID-19 was sourced from the United States, Italy and Spain. Sources were T cells, B-cell-depleted T cells, or PBMCs; the material itself was cDNA or gDNA.

Source study methods: Nucleated cell counts were estimated from reference gene primer amplification. Sequencing was performed with immunoSEQ multiplex PCR; in TCRdb, only in-frame clones are kept and a portion is missing. From that table come the V and J calls and clone size; the DNA was used to work out D and trimming. Of a few hundred thousand clones in the sample, approximately 86% were seen once. The CDR3 spans 15 residues. Trimming took 5 bases from V and 3 from J; bases not matched to a gene: 6. Germline CDR1 SEHNR, CDR2 FQNEAQ (reference sequence). During active infection, Seattle patients enrolled and were then monitored through disease. This clone was detected once.

The TCR was taken from a woman between 65 and 79 years old with COVID-19, enrolled during active disease. Sample: peripheral blood. The rearrangement uses TRBV7-9 and TRBJ2-2; TRBD1 matches at 7 bases. The CDR3 sequence: CASSTWDRDTGELFF. The DNA for the CDR3 is TGTGCCAGCAGCACCTGGGACAGAGACACCGGGGAGCTGTTTTTT. The full variable domain, its missing parts supplied by reference TRBV7-9 and TRBJ2-2, is DTGVSQNPRHKITKRGQNVTFRCDPISEHNRLYWYRQTLGQGPEFLTYFQNEAQLEKSRLLSDRFSAERPKGSFSTLEIQRTEQGDSAMYLCASSTWDRDTGELFFGEGSRLTVL.